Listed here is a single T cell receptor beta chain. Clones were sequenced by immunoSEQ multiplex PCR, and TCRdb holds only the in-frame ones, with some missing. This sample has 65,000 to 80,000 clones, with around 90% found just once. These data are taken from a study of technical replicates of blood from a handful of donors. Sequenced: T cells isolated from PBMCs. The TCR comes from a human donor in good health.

CDR3 coding DNA: TGTGCCAGCAGCCTTATTACGCTGCAGGGGGAGAAAGGGGAGCAGTTCTTC. Its translation: CASSLITLQGEKGEQFF. The chain has TRBV4-2 and TRBJ2-1; TRBD1 agrees at 7 bases. V was clipped by 4 bases and J by 10 bases; unmatched bases: 19. The germline gives CDR1 LGHNA, CDR2 YNFKEQ. The CDR3 extends over 17 amino acids.